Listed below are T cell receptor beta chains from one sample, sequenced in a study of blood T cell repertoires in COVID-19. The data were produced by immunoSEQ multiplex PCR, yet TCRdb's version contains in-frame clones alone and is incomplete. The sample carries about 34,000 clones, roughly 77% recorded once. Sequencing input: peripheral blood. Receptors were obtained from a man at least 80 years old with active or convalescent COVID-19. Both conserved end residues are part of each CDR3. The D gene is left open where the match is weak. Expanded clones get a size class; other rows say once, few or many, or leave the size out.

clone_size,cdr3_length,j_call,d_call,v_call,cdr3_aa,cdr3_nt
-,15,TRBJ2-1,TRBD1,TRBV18,CASSPTGKLYNEQFF,TGTGCCAGCTCACCGACAGGGAAACTATACAATGAGCAGTTCTTC
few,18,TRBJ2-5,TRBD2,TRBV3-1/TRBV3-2,CASLGTSGRLTRRETQYF,TGTGCCAGCCTTGGGACTAGCGGGAGGTTGACTCGACGAGAGACCCAGTACTTC
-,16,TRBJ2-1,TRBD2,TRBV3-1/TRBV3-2,CASSTRTSGAYNEQFF,TGTGCCAGCAGCACCCGGACTAGCGGAGCCTACAATGAGCAGTTCTTC
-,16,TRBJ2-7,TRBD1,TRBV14,CASSQGGQGGTYEQYF,TGTGCCAGCAGCCAAGGCGGACAGGGTGGGACCTACGAGCAGTACTTC
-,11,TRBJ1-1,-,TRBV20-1,CSAPRDTEAFF,TGCAGCGCCCCGCGAGATACTGAAGCTTTCTTT
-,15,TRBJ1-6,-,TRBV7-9,CASSFGGARNSPLHF,TGTGCCAGCAGCTTCGGAGGGGCGCGTAATTCACCCCTCCACTTT
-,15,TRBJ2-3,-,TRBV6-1,CASSEVRDRTDTQYF,TGTGCCAGCAGTGAAGTCAGGGATCGGACAGATACGCAGTATTTT
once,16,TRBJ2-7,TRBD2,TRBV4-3,CASSPSGLALSYEQYF,TGCGCCAGCAGCCCATCGGGACTAGCTTTGTCCTACGAGCAGTACTTC
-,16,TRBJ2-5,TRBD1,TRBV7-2,CASSLADRGAGGTQYF,TGTGCCAGCAGCTTAGCAGACCGGGGCGCAGGGGGGACCCAGTACTTC
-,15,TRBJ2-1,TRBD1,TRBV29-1,CSVATGTGFFNEQFF,TGCAGCGTAGCCACCGGGACAGGGTTTTTCAATGAGCAGTTCTTC
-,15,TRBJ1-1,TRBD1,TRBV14,CASSLRTGVSAEAFF,TGTGCCAGCAGCCTTAGGACAGGTGTCTCGGCTGAAGCTTTCTTT
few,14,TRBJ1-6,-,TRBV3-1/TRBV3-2,CASSQGEGFSPLHF,TGTGCCAGCAGCCAAGGAGAGGGATTTTCACCCCTCCACTTT
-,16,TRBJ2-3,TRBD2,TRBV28,CASSRTSGRRTDTQYF,TGTGCCAGCAGTCGGACTAGCGGGAGGAGGACAGATACGCAGTATTTT
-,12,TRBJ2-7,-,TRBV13,CASRYSGNEQYF,TGTGCCAGCAGATATTCAGGGAACGAGCAGTACTTC
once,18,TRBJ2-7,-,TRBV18,CASSPIYLAGTSPHEQYF,TGTGCCAGCTCACCAATTTATCTCGCGGGGACTTCTCCCCACGAGCAGTACTTC
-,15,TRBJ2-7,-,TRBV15,CATCDDRDNSYEQYF,TGTGCCACCTGCGATGACCGGGACAACTCCTACGAGCAGTACTTC
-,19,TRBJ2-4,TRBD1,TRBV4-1,CASSQDRVWSRTGGNIQYF,TGCGCCAGCAGCCAAGATCGAGTGTGGTCTCGGACAGGCGGAAACATTCAGTACTTC
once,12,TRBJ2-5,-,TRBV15,CATSGGRQTQYF,TGTGCCACCAGCGGGGGGAGGCAGACCCAGTACTTC
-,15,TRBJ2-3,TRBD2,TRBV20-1,CSASPSGTGTDTQYF,TGCAGTGCTAGTCCTAGCGGGACAGGCACAGATACGCAGTATTTT
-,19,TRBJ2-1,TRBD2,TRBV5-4,CASSLSGSGRFLFGNEQFF,TGTGCCAGCAGCTTGAGTGGTAGCGGGAGATTTTTATTTGGCAATGAGCAGTTCTTC
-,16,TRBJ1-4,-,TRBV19,CASSKVATDLNEKLFF,TGTGCCAGTAGTAAGGTAGCCACGGATCTTAATGAAAAACTGTTTTTT
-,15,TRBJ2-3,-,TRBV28,CASSLWGAAIDTQYF,TGTGCCAGCAGTTTATGGGGGGCTGCAATAGATACGCAGTATTTT
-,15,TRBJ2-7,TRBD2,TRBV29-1,CSVELAGGGSYEQYF,TGCAGCGTTGAACTTGCGGGAGGGGGATCCTACGAGCAGTACTTC